The clone carrying this T cell receptor beta chain was detected once. Its antigen is not known. The sample belongs to a study of CD8+CD57+ T cells in acquired aplastic anemia. Study context: Sorted CD4+ and CD8+ cells yielded DNA averaging around 3.5 ug. Whole-study findings and limits: Patients did not significantly differ from controls in CD8+ Simpson's diversity. Roughly 31 CD8+ CDR3 sequences occurred in both the patients and the controls.

It was genomic DNA that served as the template for profiling TCR beta VDJ and CDR3. TCRdb redid the calling of the reads with MiXCR, one entry per CDR3 protein. The repertoire holds some 190,000 distinct CDR3 sequences, with about 47% as singletons. The TCR originated in a human donor in good health. The sequencing input was sorted CD4+, CD8+, or CD8+CD57+ T cells (not recorded which) from PBMCs.

This CDR3 reads CASGLHTKNTEAFF. CDR3 in DNA: TGTGCTAGTGGTTTGCACACGAAGAACACTGAAGCTTTCTTT. V gene TRBV12-5 combines with J gene TRBJ1-1, with no clear D. V lost 2 bases and J 1 base, leaving 8 bases between the germline ends. The CDR3 contains 14 residues. CDR1 is LGHNT and CDR2 is FRNRAP in the germline V gene.